This T cell receptor beta chain was captured in a study of shared T cell receptors in the human thymus. This table comes from immunoSEQ multiplex PCR, and its TCRdb copy is limited to in-frame clones, with some not included. The sample carries fewer than 700,000 clones, 88% recorded once. V dropped 6 bases and J dropped 3; count of bases not matched to a gene: 7. The CDR3 spans 15 residues. Germline loops: CDR1 MNHEY, CDR2 SVGAGI. These records were also assigned to another study, of human thymus T cells. As reported in that work: The source of the thymus tissue was resections taken during corrective heart surgery. In thymic and blood repertoires alike, V and J usage looked biased. In unrelated individuals, thymic repertoires overlapped highly, according to related research.

Sequenced material: thymocytes. The clonotype originates from a boy less than two years old with a congenital heart defect. The chain joins TRBV6-5 to TRBJ2-7; TRBD1 matches 11 bases. CDR3 DNA: TGTGCCAGCAGCACCAGGGACAGGGGGGTCTACGAGCAGTACTTC. Amino acids: CASSTRDRGVYEQYF.